The present entry profiles one T cell receptor beta chain with its context. The antigen is unknown. Germline V gene lookup returns CDR1 SNHLY and CDR2 FYNNEI. The CDR3 totals 14 residues. Deletions cut 6 bases from V and 2 bases from J, with 14 bases between. The record originates from a study of blood T cells in healthy people across ages. Study-wide points: Researchers judged that diversity estimates from one million T cells fell short of true values. Older age coincided with a roughly linear decline in TCR beta diversity per million T cells.

All donors came from Russia, were Caucasian and healthy, and spanned ages roughly 6 to 95. For the second PCR, which ran for roughly 6 to 11 cycles, a sample-barcoded 5' primer and a J-beta primer mix were used. Researchers report that a template-switch adaptor with 12 random nucleotides tagged each cDNA molecule. TCRdb reanalysed the 5' RACE reads using MiXCR and keeps one entry per CDR3 protein. This table holds over a million distinct CDR3 sequences, approximately 59% found once. The V and J genes are TRBV2 and TRBJ2-7, with a weak D call TRBD1 (6 bases). The clonotype was recovered from a man between 18 and 29 years old in good health. The sequencing sample was made of blood. CDR3: CASSWGQVPYEQYF. In nucleotides, the CDR3 is TGTGCCAGCAGCTGGGGGCAAGTCCCCTACGAGCAGTACTTC. The full variable domain, with the rest looked up from reference TRBV2 and TRBJ2-7, is EPEVTQTPSHQVTQMGQEVILRCVPISNHLYFYWYRQILGQKVEFLVSFYNNEISEKSEIFDDQFSVERPDGSNFTLKIRSTKLEDSAMYFCASSWGQVPYEQYFGPGTRLTVT.